This is a list of T cell receptor beta chains from one sample in a study of spatial heterogeneity in lung cancer. A single record per CDR3 protein comes from TCRdb applying MiXCR to the 5' RACE reads. Of roughly 15,000 distinct CDR3 sequences listed, 6.5% to 8.5% were seen once; the top ten hold 33%. This material consisted of PBMCs, taken at surgery. The receptors derive from a female donor with early-stage non-small cell lung cancer. Both conserved end residues are part of each CDR3. The order of the fields is J gene, D gene, V gene, clone size, CDR3 protein, CDR3 DNA. D genes are given only for firm matches. Only part of the rows carry a size: once, few, many, or a class if the clone is expanded.

J gene: TRBJ1-6; D gene: TRBD1; V gene: TRBV20-1; clone size: many; CDR3 protein: CSARTGAVSYNSPLHF; CDR3 DNA: TGCAGTGCCCGGACAGGGGCCGTCTCCTATAATTCACCCCTCCACTTT
J gene: TRBJ2-1; D gene: TRBD2; V gene: TRBV6-5; clone size: many; CDR3 protein: CASSYSVPGLAGGFEQFF; CDR3 DNA: TGTGCCAGCAGTTACTCTGTCCCCGGACTAGCGGGAGGATTCGAGCAGTTCTTC
J gene: TRBJ2-2; D gene: TRBD1; V gene: TRBV11-3; clone size: many; CDR3 protein: CASSPDRDTGELFF; CDR3 DNA: TGTGCCAGCAGCCCGGACAGGGACACCGGGGAGCTGTTTTTT
J gene: TRBJ2-1; D gene: NA; V gene: TRBV7-9; clone size: many; CDR3 protein: CASSPGPDTYNEQFF; CDR3 DNA: TGTGCCAGCAGCCCCGGACCTGACACCTACAATGAGCAGTTCTTC
J gene: TRBJ2-2; D gene: TRBD1; V gene: TRBV5-8; clone size: many; CDR3 protein: CASSSGQATGELFF; CDR3 DNA: TGTGCCAGCAGCTCCGGACAGGCAACCGGGGAGCTGTTTTTT
J gene: TRBJ2-5; D gene: TRBD2; V gene: TRBV6-6; clone size: many; CDR3 protein: CASLGLAGSGTQYF; CDR3 DNA: TGTGCCAGCTTGGGACTAGCGGGGAGCGGGACCCAGTACTTC
J gene: TRBJ1-1; D gene: NA; V gene: TRBV28; clone size: many; CDR3 protein: CASSPDRLNTEAFF; CDR3 DNA: TGTGCCAGCAGCCCAGACAGGTTGAACACTGAAGCTTTCTTT
J gene: TRBJ2-1; D gene: NA; V gene: TRBV6-2/TRBV6-3; clone size: many; CDR3 protein: CASSLVAGIPYNEQFF; CDR3 DNA: TGTGCCAGCAGTTTGGTGGCGGGGATACCCTACAATGAGCAGTTCTTC
J gene: TRBJ2-1; D gene: NA; V gene: TRBV5-1; clone size: NA; CDR3 protein: CASTGGGSYNEQFF; CDR3 DNA: TGCGCCAGCACAGGTGGGGGCTCCTACAATGAGCAGTTCTTC
J gene: TRBJ1-2; D gene: TRBD1; V gene: TRBV6-5; clone size: NA; CDR3 protein: CASTLDRDYGYTF; CDR3 DNA: TGTGCCAGCACTCTCGACAGGGACTATGGCTACACCTTC
J gene: TRBJ1-4; D gene: NA; V gene: TRBV18; clone size: many; CDR3 protein: CASSRNGGPLMKNCFF; CDR3 DNA: NA
J gene: TRBJ1-4; D gene: TRBD1; V gene: TRBV5-1; clone size: NA; CDR3 protein: CASSLQGNNEKLFF; CDR3 DNA: TGCGCCAGCAGCTTACAGGGGAATAATGAAAAACTGTTTTTT
J gene: TRBJ1-5; D gene: NA; V gene: TRBV6-5; clone size: many; CDR3 protein: CASSYSRATVNQPQHF; CDR3 DNA: TGTGCCAGCAGTTACTCGCGGGCCACAGTAAATCAGCCCCAGCATTTT
J gene: TRBJ1-2; D gene: TRBD1; V gene: TRBV7-8; clone size: many; CDR3 protein: CASSPPGTDYGYTF; CDR3 DNA: TGTGCCAGCAGCCCCCCCGGGACAGACTATGGCTACACCTTC
J gene: TRBJ1-1; D gene: NA; V gene: TRBV7-9; clone size: many; CDR3 protein: CASSFVPRDTEAFF; CDR3 DNA: TGTGCCAGCAGCTTCGTCCCCAGGGACACTGAAGCTTTCTTT
J gene: TRBJ1-5; D gene: NA; V gene: TRBV30; clone size: few; CDR3 protein: CAWSREVHQPQHF; CDR3 DNA: TGTGCCTGGAGCAGGGAAGTCCATCAGCCCCAGCATTTT
J gene: TRBJ1-5; D gene: TRBD1; V gene: TRBV12-3/TRBV12-4; clone size: few; CDR3 protein: CASSLSEKEPGQGGIYGNQPQHF; CDR3 DNA: TGTGCCAGCAGTCTCAGTGAGAAAGAGCCGGGACAGGGTGGAATTTATGGCAATCAGCCCCAGCATTTT
J gene: TRBJ2-3; D gene: TRBD1; V gene: TRBV24-1; clone size: many; CDR3 protein: CATSELGTGPNTQYF; CDR3 DNA: TGTGCCACCAGTGAGCTTGGGACAGGGCCAAATACGCAGTATTTT
J gene: TRBJ1-1; D gene: NA; V gene: TRBV6-5; clone size: NA; CDR3 protein: CASSYSRVEQAFF; CDR3 DNA: TGTGCCAGCAGTTACTCCAGGGTCGAACAAGCTTTCTTT
J gene: TRBJ2-1; D gene: NA; V gene: TRBV21-1; clone size: many; CDR3 protein: CASTKQGSSSYNEQFF; CDR3 DNA: TGTGCCAGCACTAAACAGGGAAGTAGCTCCTACAATGAGCAGTTCTTC
J gene: TRBJ1-1; D gene: NA; V gene: TRBV29-1; clone size: few; CDR3 protein: CSVEGAGTEAFF; CDR3 DNA: TGCAGCGTTGAGGGTGCTGGCACTGAAGCTTTCTTT
J gene: TRBJ2-7; D gene: NA; V gene: TRBV2; clone size: few; CDR3 protein: CASSRGRDYEQYF; CDR3 DNA: TGTGCCAGCAGTAGAGGACGGGACTACGAGCAGTACTTC
J gene: TRBJ2-5; D gene: TRBD2; V gene: TRBV29-1; clone size: many; CDR3 protein: CSVVGGGAGETQYF; CDR3 DNA: TGCAGCGTGGTCGGCGGGGGGGCTGGAGAGACCCAGTACTTC
J gene: TRBJ2-4; D gene: NA; V gene: TRBV19; clone size: NA; CDR3 protein: CASMWGGTKNIQYF; CDR3 DNA: TGTGCCAGTATGTGGGGCGGGACCAAAAACATTCAGTACTTC
J gene: TRBJ2-3; D gene: TRBD2; V gene: TRBV7-9; clone size: few; CDR3 protein: CASSSRVSPSGGGTDTQYF; CDR3 DNA: TGTGCCAGCAGCAGCAGGGTGTCGCCTAGCGGGGGCGGCACAGATACGCAGTATTTT
J gene: TRBJ1-5; D gene: NA; V gene: TRBV7-8; clone size: NA; CDR3 protein: CASSPHPSNQPQHF; CDR3 DNA: TGTGCCAGCAGCCCCCACCCCAGTAATCAGCCCCAGCATTTT
J gene: TRBJ1-5; D gene: NA; V gene: TRBV18; clone size: many; CDR3 protein: CASSDANSNQPQHF; CDR3 DNA: TGTGCCAGCTCCGATGCGAATAGCAATCAGCCCCAGCATTTT
J gene: TRBJ2-7; D gene: TRBD2; V gene: TRBV4-3; clone size: NA; CDR3 protein: CASSRTSGYEQYF; CDR3 DNA: TGCGCCAGCAGCCGAACTAGCGGGTACGAGCAGTACTTC
J gene: TRBJ1-2; D gene: NA; V gene: TRBV13; clone size: few; CDR3 protein: CASSLQRGYGYTF; CDR3 DNA: TGTGCCAGCAGCTTACAGCGGGGCTATGGCTACACCTTC
J gene: TRBJ2-7; D gene: TRBD2; V gene: TRBV9; clone size: many; CDR3 protein: CASSADRTSGGGEQYF; CDR3 DNA: TGTGCCAGCAGCGCAGACCGGACTAGCGGGGGAGGTGAGCAGTACTTC
J gene: TRBJ1-1; D gene: TRBD1; V gene: TRBV28; clone size: many; CDR3 protein: CASSLGTGGGTEAFF; CDR3 DNA: TGTGCCAGCAGTTTAGGGACAGGGGGCGGCACTGAAGCTTTCTTT
J gene: TRBJ2-2; D gene: NA; V gene: TRBV7-3; clone size: NA; CDR3 protein: CASSSVRNTGELFF; CDR3 DNA: TGTGCCAGCAGCTCCGTGAGAAATACCGGGGAGCTGTTTTTT
J gene: TRBJ2-3; D gene: TRBD2; V gene: TRBV7-2; clone size: medium-sized; CDR3 protein: CASSISGRDTQYF; CDR3 DNA: TGTGCCAGCAGTATTAGCGGGAGAGATACGCAGTATTTT
J gene: TRBJ1-2; D gene: NA; V gene: TRBV15; clone size: many; CDR3 protein: CATRAGRDGYTF; CDR3 DNA: TGTGCCACCAGGGCAGGGAGGGATGGCTACACCTTC
J gene: TRBJ2-7; D gene: NA; V gene: TRBV11-2; clone size: many; CDR3 protein: CASTTGGRYEQYF; CDR3 DNA: TGTGCTAGCACGACCGGGGGAAGATACGAGCAGTACTTC
J gene: TRBJ2-2; D gene: NA; V gene: TRBV10-3; clone size: medium-sized; CDR3 protein: CAISESVGVGTGELFF; CDR3 DNA: TGTGCCATCAGTGAGTCGGTGGGTGTCGGGACCGGGGAGCTGTTTTTT
J gene: TRBJ2-3; D gene: NA; V gene: TRBV13; clone size: many; CDR3 protein: CASSSALSTDTQYF; CDR3 DNA: TGTGCCAGCAGCTCAGCCCTTAGCACAGATACGCAGTATTTT
J gene: TRBJ1-2; D gene: NA; V gene: TRBV6-1; clone size: many; CDR3 protein: CASSESEIHLRSYGYTF; CDR3 DNA: TGTGCCAGCAGTGAATCAGAAATCCACCTGCGATCCTATGGCTACACCTTC
J gene: TRBJ2-3; D gene: TRBD1; V gene: TRBV5-1; clone size: many; CDR3 protein: CASYRGLPGDWWSSTDTQYF; CDR3 DNA: TGCGCCAGCTACAGGGGGCTCCCAGGTGATTGGTGGTCTAGCACAGATACGCAGTATTTT
J gene: TRBJ2-1; D gene: TRBD2; V gene: TRBV20-1; clone size: many; CDR3 protein: CSATSGNEQFF; CDR3 DNA: TGCAGTGCTACTAGCGGGAATGAGCAGTTCTTC
J gene: TRBJ2-7; D gene: NA; V gene: TRBV9; clone size: medium-sized; CDR3 protein: CASSVGVQHEQYF; CDR3 DNA: TGTGCCAGCAGCGTAGGCGTTCAGCACGAGCAGTACTTC
J gene: TRBJ2-3; D gene: NA; V gene: TRBV6-1; clone size: many; CDR3 protein: CASRWGVAGDTQYF; CDR3 DNA: TGTGCCAGCAGGTGGGGGGTAGCAGGAGATACGCAGTATTTT
J gene: TRBJ2-5; D gene: TRBD1; V gene: TRBV20-1; clone size: many; CDR3 protein: CSARERQGRKTQYF; CDR3 DNA: TGCAGTGCTAGAGAAAGACAGGGGCGAAAGACCCAGTACTTC
J gene: TRBJ2-5; D gene: NA; V gene: TRBV4-1; clone size: many; CDR3 protein: CASSQRAESQETQYF; CDR3 DNA: TGCGCCAGCAGCCAGCGGGCGGAAAGCCAAGAGACCCAGTACTTC
J gene: TRBJ2-5; D gene: NA; V gene: TRBV12-3/TRBV12-4; clone size: many; CDR3 protein: CASSRGTQETQYF; CDR3 DNA: TGTGCCAGCAGTCGCGGCACTCAAGAGACCCAGTACTTC
J gene: TRBJ1-4; D gene: TRBD1; V gene: TRBV11-2; clone size: many; CDR3 protein: CASSPGDRRGEKLFF; CDR3 DNA: TGTGCCAGCAGCCCCGGGGACAGGAGGGGTGAAAAACTGTTTTTT
J gene: TRBJ1-4; D gene: NA; V gene: TRBV9; clone size: many; CDR3 protein: CASSVVGGDEKLFF; CDR3 DNA: TGTGCCAGCAGCGTAGTTGGAGGGGATGAAAAACTGTTTTTT
J gene: TRBJ2-7; D gene: NA; V gene: TRBV18; clone size: many; CDR3 protein: CASSPGQTSYEQYF; CDR3 DNA: TGTGCCAGCTCACCTGGACAGACCTCCTACGAGCAGTACTTC
J gene: TRBJ2-2; D gene: NA; V gene: TRBV11-2; clone size: many; CDR3 protein: CASSRGLIIPELFF; CDR3 DNA: TGTGCCAGCAGCCGGGGACTTATCATACCGGAGCTGTTTTTT